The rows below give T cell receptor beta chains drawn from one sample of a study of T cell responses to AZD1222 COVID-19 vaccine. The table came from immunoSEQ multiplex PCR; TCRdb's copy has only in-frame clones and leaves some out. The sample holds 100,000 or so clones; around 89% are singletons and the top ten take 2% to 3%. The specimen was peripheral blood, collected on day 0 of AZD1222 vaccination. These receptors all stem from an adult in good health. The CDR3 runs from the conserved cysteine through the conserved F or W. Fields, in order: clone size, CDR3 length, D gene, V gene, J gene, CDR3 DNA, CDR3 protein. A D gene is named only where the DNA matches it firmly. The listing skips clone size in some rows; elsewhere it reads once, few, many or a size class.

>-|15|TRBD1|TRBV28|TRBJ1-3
TGTGCCACCCTGCGGACAGGGGGTTCTGGAAACACCATATATTTT
CATLRTGGSGNTIYF
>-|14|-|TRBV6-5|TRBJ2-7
TGTGCCAGCAGGACAGAGATGGGCTCCTACGAGCAGTACTTC
CASRTEMGSYEQYF
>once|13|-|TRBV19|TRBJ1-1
TGTGCCAGTAGTATGGGAAGGAACACTGAAGCTTTCTTT
CASSMGRNTEAFF
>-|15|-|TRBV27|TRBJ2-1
TGTGCCAGCAGTTCGGAGGGACCGTCCTACAATGAGCAGTTCTTC
CASSSEGPSYNEQFF
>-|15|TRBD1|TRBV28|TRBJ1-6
TGTGCCAACTTATCCGGGACAGGGAAGAATCCACCCCTCCACTTT
CANLSGTGKNPPLHF
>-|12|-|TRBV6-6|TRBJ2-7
TGTGCCAGCCGGGCGGTCGGAGGCGAGCAGTACTTC
CASRAVGGEQYF
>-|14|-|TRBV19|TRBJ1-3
TGTGCCAGTACCCGGGGGGGCTCTGGAAACACCATATATTTT
CASTRGGSGNTIYF
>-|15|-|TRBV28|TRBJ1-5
TGTGCCAGCAGTTCATTGGGAGAGCTTAATCAGCCCCAGCATTTT
CASSSLGELNQPQHF
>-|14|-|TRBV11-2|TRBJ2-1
TGTGCCAGCAGCTTAGGGCGCAGGGGTAGCGAGCAGTTCTTC
CASSLGRRGSEQFF
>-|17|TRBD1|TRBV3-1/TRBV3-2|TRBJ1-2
TGTGCCAGCAGCCAGGGACAGGTACGGTACCGAGCCTATGGCTACACCTTC
CASSQGQVRYRAYGYTF
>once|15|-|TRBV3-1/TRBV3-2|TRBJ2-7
TGTGCCAGCAGCCCCTTGAGCGCGAGCTCCTACGAGCAGTACTTC
CASSPLSASSYEQYF
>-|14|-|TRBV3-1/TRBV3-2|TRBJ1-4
TGTGCCAGCAGCCCTTGGGGTGGAGATGAAAAACTGTTTTTT
CASSPWGGDEKLFF
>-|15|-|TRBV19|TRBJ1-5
TGTGCCAGTAGCGAGGGGACCTATAGCAATCAGCCCCAGCATTTT
CASSEGTYSNQPQHF
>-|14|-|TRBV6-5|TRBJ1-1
TGTGCCAGCAAATTATATGGACCGAACACTGAAGCTTTCTTT
CASKLYGPNTEAFF
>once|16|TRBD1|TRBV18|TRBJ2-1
TGTGCCAGCTCACCATGGGGGCCAGGGGGCTACAATGAGCAGTTCTTC
CASSPWGPGGYNEQFF
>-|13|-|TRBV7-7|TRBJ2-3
TGTGCTAGCAGCTTAGAGAGCACAGATACGCAGTATTTT
CASSLESTDTQYF
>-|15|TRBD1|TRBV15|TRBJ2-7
TGTGCCACCAGCAGAGATCGCGAGGGGGCCAACGAGCAGTACTTC
CATSRDREGANEQYF
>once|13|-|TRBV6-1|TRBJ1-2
TGTGCCAGCAGTGAGGGACGGAGTTATGGCTACACCTTC
CASSEGRSYGYTF
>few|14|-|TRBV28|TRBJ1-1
TGTGCCAGCAGTTTATCTGGGCCAGACACTGAAGCTTTCTTT
CASSLSGPDTEAFF
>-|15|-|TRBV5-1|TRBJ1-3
TGCGCCAGCAGCTGGACAGCGGCCACTGGAAACACCATATATTTT
CASSWTAATGNTIYF
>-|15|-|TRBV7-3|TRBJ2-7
TGTGCCAGCAGCTTAGACGGGGGTTCTAGCTACGAGCAGTACTTC
CASSLDGGSSYEQYF
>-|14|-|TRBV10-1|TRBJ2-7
TGCGCCAACCCCCATGGTACGAGCTCCTACGAGCAGTACTTC
CANPHGTSSYEQYF
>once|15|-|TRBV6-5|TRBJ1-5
TGTGCCAGCAGTCATAGGGCCTATAGCAATCAGCCCCAGCATTTT
CASSHRAYSNQPQHF
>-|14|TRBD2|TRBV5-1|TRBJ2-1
TGCGCCAGCAGCTTGGAGTCCATAGCGGGCGAGCAGTTCTTC
CASSLESIAGEQFF
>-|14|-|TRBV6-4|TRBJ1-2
TGTGCCAGCAGCCCTGAGGGTGGAAGCTATGGCTACACCTTC
CASSPEGGSYGYTF
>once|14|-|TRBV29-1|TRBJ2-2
TGCAGCGCCCTGATCCCGTCGGGCACCGGGGAGCTGTTTTTT
CSALIPSGTGELFF
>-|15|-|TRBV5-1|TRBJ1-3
TGCGCCAGCAGCTTGGCATTCATCTCTGGAAACACCATATATTTT
CASSLAFISGNTIYF
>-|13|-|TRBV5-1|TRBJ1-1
TGCGCCAGCAGGGAAGGGGAGCACACTGAAGCTTTCTTT
CASREGEHTEAFF
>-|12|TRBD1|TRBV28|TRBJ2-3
TGTGCCAGCAGGAGGACAGGGGGTACGCAGTATTTT
CASRRTGGTQYF
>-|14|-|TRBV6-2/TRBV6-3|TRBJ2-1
TGTGCCAGCAGTAACCGGGACGGTCACAATGAGCAGTTCTTC
CASSNRDGHNEQFF
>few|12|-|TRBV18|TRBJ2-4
TGTGCCAGCTCACACAGGGAGGACATTCAGTACTTC
CASSHREDIQYF
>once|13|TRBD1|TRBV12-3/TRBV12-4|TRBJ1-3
TGTGCCAGCAGTTTCGACAGGGAGTCCTCCATATATTTT
CASSFDRESSIYF
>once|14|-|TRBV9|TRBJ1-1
TGTGCCAGCAGCGTAGAGTCAGCGAACACTGAAGCTTTCTTT
CASSVESANTEAFF
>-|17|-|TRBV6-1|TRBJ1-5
TGTGCCAGCAGTGAAGATGAGCTCCTTTATAGCAATCAGCCCCAGCATTTT
CASSEDELLYSNQPQHF
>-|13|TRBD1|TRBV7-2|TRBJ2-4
TGTGCCAGCAGCATGACAGGGGTCAACATTCAGTACTTC
CASSMTGVNIQYF
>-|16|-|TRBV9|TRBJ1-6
TGTGCCAGCAGCGCCCGGCCGGGGGGGGTTGATTCACCCCTCCACTTT
CASSARPGGVDSPLHF
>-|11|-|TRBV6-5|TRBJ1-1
TGTGCCAGCAGGGGGACACATGAAGCTTTCTTT
CASRGTHEAFF
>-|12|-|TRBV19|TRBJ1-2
TGTGCCAGTAGTATCGGGCGGCAAGGCTACACCTTC
CASSIGRQGYTF
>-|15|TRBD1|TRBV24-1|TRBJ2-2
TGTGCCACCAGTGATTCAGGGGGCCGCACCGGGGAGCTGTTTTTT
CATSDSGGRTGELFF
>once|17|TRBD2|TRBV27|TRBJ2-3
TGTGCCAGCAGGACAGGACTAGCGGCGGGAACCACAGATACGCAGTATTTT
CASRTGLAAGTTDTQYF
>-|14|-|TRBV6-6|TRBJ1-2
TGTGCCAGCAGTTACCGCGGGGAAGGCTATGGCTACACCTTC
CASSYRGEGYGYTF
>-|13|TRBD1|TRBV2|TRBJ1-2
TGTGCCAGCAGAATAACAGGGGACTATGGCTACACCTTC
CASRITGDYGYTF
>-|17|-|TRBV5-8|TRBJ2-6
TGTGCCAGCAGCTTGTGGGGGGTGAGCTCTGGGGCCAACGTCCTGACTTTC
CASSLWGVSSGANVLTF
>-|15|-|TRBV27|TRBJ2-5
TGTGCCAGCCGACAGACCTACGGGGGCAAAGAGACCCAGTACTTC
CASRQTYGGKETQYF
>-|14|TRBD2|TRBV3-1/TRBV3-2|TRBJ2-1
TGTGCCAGCAGTCGAGCGGGAGGTCTCAATGAGCAGTTCTTC
CASSRAGGLNEQFF
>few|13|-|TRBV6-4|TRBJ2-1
TGTGCCAGCAGTGTCGGGACTCACAATGAGCAGTTCTTC
CASSVGTHNEQFF
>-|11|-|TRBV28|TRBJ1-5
TGTGCCAGCAGTCAGACTCAGCCCCAGCATTTT
CASSQTQPQHF
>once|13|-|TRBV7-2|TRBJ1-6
TGTGCCAGCAGCTTAGGGGGGACATCACCCCTCCACTTT
CASSLGGTSPLHF
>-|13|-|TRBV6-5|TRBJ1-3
TGTGCCAGCTCGAAGAGCTCTGGAAACACCATATATTTT
CASSKSSGNTIYF
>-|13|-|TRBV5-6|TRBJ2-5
TGTGCCAGCAGCTTGGCTAGTAGTCGGGACCAGTACTTC
CASSLASSRDQYF
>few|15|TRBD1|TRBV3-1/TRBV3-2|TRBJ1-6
TGTGCCAGCAGTCTTGGACAGGGGGAGGATTCACCCCTCCACTTT
CASSLGQGEDSPLHF
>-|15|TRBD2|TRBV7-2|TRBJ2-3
TGTGCCAGCAGCTTATCTAGCGGGAGTTTTGATACGCAGTATTTT
CASSLSSGSFDTQYF
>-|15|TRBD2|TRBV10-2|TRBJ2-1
TGCGCCAGCAGCTGGACCAGCGGGGCTGGGAATGAGCAGTTCTTC
CASSWTSGAGNEQFF
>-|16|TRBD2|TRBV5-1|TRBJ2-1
TGCGCCAGCAGAACCCTGACTAGCGGAGCCTACAATGAGCAGTTCTTC
CASRTLTSGAYNEQFF
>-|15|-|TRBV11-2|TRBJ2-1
TGTGCCAGCAGCTTAGAAACTAGTTCCTACAATGAGCAGTTCTTC
CASSLETSSYNEQFF
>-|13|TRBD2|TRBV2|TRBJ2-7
TGTGCCAGCAGGCAGACTAGCGGGGGCGAGCAGTACTTC
CASRQTSGGEQYF
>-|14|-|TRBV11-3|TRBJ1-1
TGTGCCAGCAGCTTAGATCTCTCCGAGATTGAAGCTTTCTTT
CASSLDLSEIEAFF
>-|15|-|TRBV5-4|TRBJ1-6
TGTGCCAGCAGCTTGGAACCGGGTGGGCGATCACCCCTCCACTTT
CASSLEPGGRSPLHF
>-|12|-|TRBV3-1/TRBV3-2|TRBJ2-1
TGTGCCAGCAGCCAATTCAGCGGGGAGCAGTTCTTC
CASSQFSGEQFF